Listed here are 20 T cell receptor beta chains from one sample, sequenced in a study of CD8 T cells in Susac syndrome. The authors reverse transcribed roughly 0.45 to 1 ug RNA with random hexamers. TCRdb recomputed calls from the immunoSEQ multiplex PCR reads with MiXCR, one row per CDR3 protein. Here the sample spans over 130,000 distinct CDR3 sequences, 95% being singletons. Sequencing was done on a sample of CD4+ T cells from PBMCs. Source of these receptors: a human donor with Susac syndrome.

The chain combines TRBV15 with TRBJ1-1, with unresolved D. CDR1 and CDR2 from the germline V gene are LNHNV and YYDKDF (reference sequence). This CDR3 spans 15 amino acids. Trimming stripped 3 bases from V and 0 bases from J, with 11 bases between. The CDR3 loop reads CATSSHWRMNTEAFF. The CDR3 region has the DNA TGTGCCACCAGCAGCCACTGGAGGATGAACACTGAAGCTTTCTTT.

This CDR3 is CSVEVRDTQYF. CDR3 coding DNA: TGCAGCGTTGAAGTTAGAGATACGCAGTATTTT. The V call is TRBV29-1, the J call TRBJ2-3, with no clear D. This CDR3 region has 11 residues. Germline loops: CDR1 SQVTM, CDR2 ANQGSEA. Trimming left V 1 base short and J 5 bases short, with 4 bases between.

The CDR3 nucleotides read TGTGCCAGCAGTCGCCAAAAAAGCGTCCCCTACGAGCAGTACTTC. Translating gives CASSRQKSVPYEQYF. The rearrangement uses TRBV6-5 and TRBJ2-7, with D uncertain. Per germline, CDR1 MNHEY and CDR2 SVGAGI. This CDR3 comprises 15 residues. V was pared by 5 bases and J by 2 bases, with 16 bases between.

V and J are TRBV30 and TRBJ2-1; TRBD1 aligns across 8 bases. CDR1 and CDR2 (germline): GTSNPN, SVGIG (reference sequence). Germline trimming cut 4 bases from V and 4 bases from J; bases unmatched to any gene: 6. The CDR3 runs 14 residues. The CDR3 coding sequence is TGTGCCTGGAATAGGGACAGGAGTTACAATGAGCAGTTCTTC. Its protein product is CAWNRDRSYNEQFF.

In nucleotides, the CDR3 is TGTGCCAGCAGCCAAGTCGCGGGGAGGGCAGATACGCAGTATTTT. It translates to CASSQVAGRADTQYF. The chain employs TRBV4-2 and TRBJ2-3, with TRBD2 matching over 7 bases. Looked up from germline, CDR1 is LGHNA and CDR2 is YNFKEQ. The V segment lost 1 base and the J segment 4 bases; nucleotides outside the gene matches: 5. This CDR3 spans 15 amino acids.

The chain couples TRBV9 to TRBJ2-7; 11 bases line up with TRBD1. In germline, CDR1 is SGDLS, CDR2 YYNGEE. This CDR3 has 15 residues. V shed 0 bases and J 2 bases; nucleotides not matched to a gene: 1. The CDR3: CASSVGDRGAYEQYF. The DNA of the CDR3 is TGTGCCAGCAGCGTAGGGGACAGGGGGGCCTACGAGCAGTACTTC.

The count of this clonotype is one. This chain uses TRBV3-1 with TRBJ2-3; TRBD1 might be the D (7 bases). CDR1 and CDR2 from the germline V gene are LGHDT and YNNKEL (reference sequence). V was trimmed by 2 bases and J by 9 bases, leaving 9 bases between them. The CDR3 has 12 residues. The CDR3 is CASSQSGGTQYF. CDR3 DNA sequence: TGTGCCAGCAGCCAATCAGGGGGGACGCAGTATTTT.

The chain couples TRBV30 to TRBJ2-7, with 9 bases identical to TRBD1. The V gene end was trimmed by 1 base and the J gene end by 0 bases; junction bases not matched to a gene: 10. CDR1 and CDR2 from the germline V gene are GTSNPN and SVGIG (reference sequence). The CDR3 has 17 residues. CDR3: CAWSAGTGKVVSYEQYF. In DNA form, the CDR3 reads TGTGCCTGGAGTGCGGGGACAGGGAAGGTCGTCTCCTACGAGCAGTACTTC.

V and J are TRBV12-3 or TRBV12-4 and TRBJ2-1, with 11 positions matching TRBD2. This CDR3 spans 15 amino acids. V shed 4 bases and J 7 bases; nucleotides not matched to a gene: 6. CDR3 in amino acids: CASSSPTSGNNEQFF. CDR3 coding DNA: TGTGCCAGCAGTTCCCCGACTAGCGGGAATAATGAGCAGTTCTTC.

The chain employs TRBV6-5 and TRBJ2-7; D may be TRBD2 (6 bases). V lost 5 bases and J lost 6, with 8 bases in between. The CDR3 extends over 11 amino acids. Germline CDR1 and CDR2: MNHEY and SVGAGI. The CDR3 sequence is CASSAGSEQYF. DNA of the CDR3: TGTGCCAGCAGTGCGGGATCCGAGCAGTACTTC.

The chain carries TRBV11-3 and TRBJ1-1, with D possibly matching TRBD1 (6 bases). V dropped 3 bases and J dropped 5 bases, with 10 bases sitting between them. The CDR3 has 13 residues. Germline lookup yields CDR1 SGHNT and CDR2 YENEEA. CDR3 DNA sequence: TGTGCCAGCAGCTTCCCAGGGGCAACTGAAGCTTTCTTT. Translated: CASSFPGATEAFF.

The CDR3 bases are TGTGCCAGCAGTTCACATGGAAATAGCAATCAGCCCCAGCATTTT. This gives the protein CASSSHGNSNQPQHF. The chain combines TRBV12-3 or TRBV12-4 with TRBJ1-5; D remains ambiguous. The CDR3 has 15 amino acids. V was shortened by 4 bases and J by 0 bases, with 10 bases between the two germline ends.

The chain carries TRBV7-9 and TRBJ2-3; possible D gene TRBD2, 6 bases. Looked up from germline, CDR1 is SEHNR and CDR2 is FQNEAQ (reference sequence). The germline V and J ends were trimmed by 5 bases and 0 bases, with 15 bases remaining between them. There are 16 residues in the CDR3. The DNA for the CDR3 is TGTGCCAGCAGCCCAGGGACGGCGGGGAGCACAGATACGCAGTATTTT. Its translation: CASSPGTAGSTDTQYF.

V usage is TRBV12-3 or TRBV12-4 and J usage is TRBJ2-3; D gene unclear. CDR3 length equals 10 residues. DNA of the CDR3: TGTCCCTGGAAAGCAGATACGCAGTATTTT. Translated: CPWKADTQYF.

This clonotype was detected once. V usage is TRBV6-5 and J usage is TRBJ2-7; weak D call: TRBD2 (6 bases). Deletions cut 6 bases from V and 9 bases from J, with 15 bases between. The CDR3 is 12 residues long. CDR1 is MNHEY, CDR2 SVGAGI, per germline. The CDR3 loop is CASSPTAGGQYF. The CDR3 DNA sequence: TGTGCCAGCAGCCCGACAGCGGGCGGGCAGTACTTC.

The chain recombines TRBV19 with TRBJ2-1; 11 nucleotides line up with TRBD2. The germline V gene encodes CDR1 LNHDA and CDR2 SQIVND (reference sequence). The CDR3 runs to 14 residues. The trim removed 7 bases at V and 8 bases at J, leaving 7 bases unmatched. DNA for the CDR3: TGTGCCAGTACCTCCGGGACTAGCGGTGATGAGCAGTTCTTC. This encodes CASTSGTSGDEQFF. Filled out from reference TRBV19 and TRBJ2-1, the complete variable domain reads DGGITQSPKYLFRKEGQNVTLSCEQNLNHDAMYWYRQDPGQGLRLIYYSQIVNDFQKGDIAEGYSVSREKKESFPLTVTSAQKNPTAFYLCASTSGTSGDEQFFGPGTRLTVL.

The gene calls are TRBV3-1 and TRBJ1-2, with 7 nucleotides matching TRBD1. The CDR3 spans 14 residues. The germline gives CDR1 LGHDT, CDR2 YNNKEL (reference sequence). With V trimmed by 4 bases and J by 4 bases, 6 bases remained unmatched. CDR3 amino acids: CASSLQGYPYGYTF. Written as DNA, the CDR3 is TGTGCCAGCAGCCTACAGGGGTATCCCTATGGCTACACCTTC.

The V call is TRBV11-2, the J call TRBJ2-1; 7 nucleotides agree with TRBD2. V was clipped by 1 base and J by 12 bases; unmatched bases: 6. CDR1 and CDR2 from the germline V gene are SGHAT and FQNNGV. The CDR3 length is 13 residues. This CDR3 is CASSLGTQRGQFF. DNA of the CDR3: TGTGCCAGCAGCTTAGGTACACAGCGGGGGCAGTTCTTC.

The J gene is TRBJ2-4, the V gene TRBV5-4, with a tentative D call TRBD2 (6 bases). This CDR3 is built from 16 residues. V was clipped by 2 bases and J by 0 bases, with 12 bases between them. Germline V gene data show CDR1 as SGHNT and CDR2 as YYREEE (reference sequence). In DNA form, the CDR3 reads TGTGCCAGCAGCTTAGGAGGGGACTTAGCCAAAAACATTCAGTACTTC. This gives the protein CASSLGGDLAKNIQYF.

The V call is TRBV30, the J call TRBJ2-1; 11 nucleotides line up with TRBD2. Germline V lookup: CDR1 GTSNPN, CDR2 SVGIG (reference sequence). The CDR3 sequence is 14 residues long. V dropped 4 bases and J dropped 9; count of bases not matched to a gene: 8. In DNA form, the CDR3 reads TGTGCCTGGAACGTTAGCGGGAGGGAAAGTGAGCAGTTCTTC. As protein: CAWNVSGRESEQFF.